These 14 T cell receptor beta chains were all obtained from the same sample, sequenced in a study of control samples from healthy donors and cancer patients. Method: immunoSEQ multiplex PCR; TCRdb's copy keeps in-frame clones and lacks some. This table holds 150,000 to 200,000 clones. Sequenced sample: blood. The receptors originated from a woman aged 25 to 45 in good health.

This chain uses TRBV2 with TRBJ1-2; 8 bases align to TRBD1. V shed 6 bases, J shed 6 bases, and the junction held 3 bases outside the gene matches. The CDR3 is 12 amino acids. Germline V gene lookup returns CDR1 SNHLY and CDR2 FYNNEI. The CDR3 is CASSLTGDGYTF. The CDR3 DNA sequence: TGTGCCAGCAGCTTGACAGGGGATGGCTACACCTTC.

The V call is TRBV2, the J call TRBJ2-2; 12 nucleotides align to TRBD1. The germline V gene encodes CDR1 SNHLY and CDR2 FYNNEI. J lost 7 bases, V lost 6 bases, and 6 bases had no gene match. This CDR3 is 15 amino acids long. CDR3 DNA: TGTGCCAGCAGCGCGGGGGACAGGGGGCACGGGGAGCTGTTTTTT. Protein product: CASSAGDRGHGELFF.

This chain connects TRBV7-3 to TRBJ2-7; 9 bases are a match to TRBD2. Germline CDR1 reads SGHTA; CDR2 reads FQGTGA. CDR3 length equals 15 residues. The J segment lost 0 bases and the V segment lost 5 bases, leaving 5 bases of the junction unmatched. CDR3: CASSLAGISSYEQYF. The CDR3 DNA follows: TGTGCCAGCAGCCTAGCGGGGATAAGCTCCTACGAGCAGTACTTC.

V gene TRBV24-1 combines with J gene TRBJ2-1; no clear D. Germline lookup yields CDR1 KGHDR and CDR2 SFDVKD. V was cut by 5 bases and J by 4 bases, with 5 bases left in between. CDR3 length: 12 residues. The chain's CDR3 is CATSGSYNEQFF. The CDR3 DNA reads TGTGCCACCAGTGGTAGTTACAATGAGCAGTTCTTC.

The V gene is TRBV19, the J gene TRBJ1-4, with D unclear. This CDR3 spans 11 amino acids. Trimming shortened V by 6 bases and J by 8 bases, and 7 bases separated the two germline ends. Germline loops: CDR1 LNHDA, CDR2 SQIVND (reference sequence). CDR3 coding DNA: TGTGCCAGTAGAGGAGGAGAAAAACTGTTTTTT. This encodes CASRGGEKLFF.

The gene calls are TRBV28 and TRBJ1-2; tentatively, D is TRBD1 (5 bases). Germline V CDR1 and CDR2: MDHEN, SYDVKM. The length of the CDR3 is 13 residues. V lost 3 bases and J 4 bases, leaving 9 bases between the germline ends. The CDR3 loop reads CASSLGTVYGYTF. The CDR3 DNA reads TGTGCCAGCAGTTTGGGGACGGTCTATGGCTACACCTTC.

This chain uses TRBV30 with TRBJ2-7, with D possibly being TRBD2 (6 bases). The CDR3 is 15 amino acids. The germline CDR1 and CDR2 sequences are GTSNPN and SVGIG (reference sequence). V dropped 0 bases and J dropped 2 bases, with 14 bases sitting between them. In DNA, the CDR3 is TGTGCCTGGAGTGTACGGGGGAATGGAGCCTACGAGCAGTACTTC. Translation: CAWSVRGNGAYEQYF.

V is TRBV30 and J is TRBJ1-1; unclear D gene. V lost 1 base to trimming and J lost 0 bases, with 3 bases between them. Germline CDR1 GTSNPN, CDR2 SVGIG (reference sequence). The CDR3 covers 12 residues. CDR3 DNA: TGTGCCTGGAGTGGGGTGAACACTGAAGCTTTCTTT. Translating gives CAWSGVNTEAFF.

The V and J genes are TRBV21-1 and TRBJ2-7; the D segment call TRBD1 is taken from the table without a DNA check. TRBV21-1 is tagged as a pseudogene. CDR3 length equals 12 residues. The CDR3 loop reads CASSNQAYEQYF. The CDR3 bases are TGTGCCAGCTCAAATCAGGCCTACGAGCAGTACTTC.

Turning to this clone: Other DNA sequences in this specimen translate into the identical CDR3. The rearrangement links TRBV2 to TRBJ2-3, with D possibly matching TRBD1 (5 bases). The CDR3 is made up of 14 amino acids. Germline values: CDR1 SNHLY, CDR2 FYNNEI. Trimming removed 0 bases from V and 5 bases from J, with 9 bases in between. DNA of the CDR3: TGTGCCAGCAGTGAAGCGCTTCAGGGAGATACGCAGTATTTT. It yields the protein CASSEALQGDTQYF.

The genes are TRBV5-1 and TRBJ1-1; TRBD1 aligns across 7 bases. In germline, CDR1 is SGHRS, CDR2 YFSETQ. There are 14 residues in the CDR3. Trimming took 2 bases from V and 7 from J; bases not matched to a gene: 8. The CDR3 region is CASSFDREGGEAFF. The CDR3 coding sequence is TGCGCCAGCAGCTTCGACAGGGAGGGTGGTGAAGCTTTCTTT.

CDR3: CASLPGTLQETQYF. CDR3 coding DNA: TGTGCCAGCCTACCCGGGACGTTACAAGAGACCCAGTACTTC. The chain is built from TRBV18 and TRBJ2-5; possibly TRBD1 or TRBD2 for D (5 bases each). This CDR3 spans 14 amino acids. CDR1 is KGHSH and CDR2 is LQKENI in the germline V gene. With 8 bases removed from V and 2 bases from J, the gap between germline ends came to 15 bases.

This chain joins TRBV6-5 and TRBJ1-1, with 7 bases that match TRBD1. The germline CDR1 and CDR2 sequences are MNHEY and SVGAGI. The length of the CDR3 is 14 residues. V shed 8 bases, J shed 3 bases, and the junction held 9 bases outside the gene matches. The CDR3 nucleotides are TGTGCCAGCCCAGGGGGGGGGACGGACACTGAAGCTTTCTTT. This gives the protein CASPGGGTDTEAFF.

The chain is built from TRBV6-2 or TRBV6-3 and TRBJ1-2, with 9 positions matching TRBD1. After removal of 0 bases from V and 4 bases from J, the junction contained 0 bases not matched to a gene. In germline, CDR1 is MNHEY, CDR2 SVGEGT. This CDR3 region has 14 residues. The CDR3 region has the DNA TGTGCCAGCAGTTACTCGACAGGGGGCTATGGCTACACCTTC. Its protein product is CASSYSTGGYGYTF.